These T cell receptor beta chains were read from a single sample in a study of cytomegalovirus exposure and HLA in healthy donors. Clones were sequenced by immunoSEQ multiplex PCR, and TCRdb holds only the in-frame ones, with some missing. The repertoire holds 150,000 to 200,000 clones, with roughly 82% as singletons. Sequencing was performed on PBMCs. Source of these receptors: a man in his fifties or sixties in good health and CMV-seropositive. Each CDR3 is given with its conserved first and last residue. A D gene is named only where the DNA matches it firmly. Size is stated for part of the rows, as once, few or many counts, or as a class when the clone is expanded.

CDR3 DNA: TGTGCCAGCAGTGACGGGACAGGGGTACAGCCCCAGCATTTT
CDR3 protein: CASSDGTGVQPQHF
D gene: TRBD1
J gene: TRBJ1-5
V gene: TRBV28
clone size: once

CDR3 DNA: TGTGCCAGCAAGACAGCAACCTACGAGCAGTACTTC
CDR3 protein: CASKTATYEQYF
D gene: .
J gene: TRBJ2-7
V gene: TRBV28
clone size: few

CDR3 DNA: TGTGCCAGTAGTATTACCAGGCCAGGCGAGCAGTACTTC
CDR3 protein: CASSITRPGEQYF
D gene: .
J gene: TRBJ2-7
V gene: TRBV19
clone size: .

CDR3 DNA: TGTGCCAGTAGTATGGACAGGGGGGCAACTAATGAAAAACTGTTTTTT
CDR3 protein: CASSMDRGATNEKLFF
D gene: TRBD1
J gene: TRBJ1-4
V gene: TRBV19
clone size: .

CDR3 DNA: TGTGCCAGTACTAACCTACCACAGGGGAGCGGCTACACCTTC
CDR3 protein: CASTNLPQGSGYTF
D gene: TRBD1
J gene: TRBJ1-2
V gene: TRBV19
clone size: .

CDR3 DNA: TGTGCCAGCAGCTTAGATGTACTAACTTTCCATGGCTACACCTTC
CDR3 protein: CASSLDVLTFHGYTF
D gene: .
J gene: TRBJ1-2
V gene: TRBV7-2
clone size: .

CDR3 DNA: TGTGCCAGCAGCCCCCCCGAGGATCAAGAGACCCAGTACTTC
CDR3 protein: CASSPPEDQETQYF
D gene: .
J gene: TRBJ2-5
V gene: TRBV9
clone size: .

CDR3 DNA: TGCGCCAGCAGAAGGGACAGCCAGAACACCGGGGAGCTGTTTTTT
CDR3 protein: CASRRDSQNTGELFF
D gene: TRBD1
J gene: TRBJ2-2
V gene: TRBV5-1
clone size: .

CDR3 DNA: TGTGCCAGCAGCTTAGGCGGGGGTTCCAATTCACCCCTCCACTTT
CDR3 protein: CASSLGGGSNSPLHF
D gene: .
J gene: TRBJ1-6
V gene: TRBV11-3
clone size: .

CDR3 DNA: TGTGCCAGCAGCCCTCGGACTAGCGGAGACCAAGAGACCCAGTACTTC
CDR3 protein: CASSPRTSGDQETQYF
D gene: TRBD2
J gene: TRBJ2-5
V gene: TRBV4-2
clone size: .

CDR3 DNA: TGTGCCAGCAGTTACTCGACCGGGGTCACTGAAGCTTTCTTT
CDR3 protein: CASSYSTGVTEAFF
D gene: .
J gene: TRBJ1-1
V gene: TRBV6-5
clone size: .

CDR3 DNA: TGTGCCAGCAGCCACCTCAGGGGGTTACGAACTGAAGCTTTCTTT
CDR3 protein: CASSHLRGLRTEAFF
D gene: TRBD1
J gene: TRBJ1-1
V gene: TRBV11-3
clone size: .

CDR3 DNA: TGTGCCAGCAGTGACCCGGGACTAGCAGAGACCTACAATGAGCAGTTCTTC
CDR3 protein: CASSDPGLAETYNEQFF
D gene: TRBD2
J gene: TRBJ2-1
V gene: TRBV6-4
clone size: .

CDR3 DNA: TGTGCTAGCGGGGGAAACTATGGCTACACCTTC
CDR3 protein: CASGGNYGYTF
D gene: .
J gene: TRBJ1-2
V gene: TRBV19
clone size: .

CDR3 DNA: TGTGCCACCCGGGGTGAAGAGACCCAGTACTTC
CDR3 protein: CATRGEETQYF
D gene: .
J gene: TRBJ2-5
V gene: TRBV19
clone size: .

CDR3 DNA: TGTGCCAGCAGCTCAACCCGGACAGATAGCAATCAGCCCCAGCATTTT
CDR3 protein: CASSSTRTDSNQPQHF
D gene: .
J gene: TRBJ1-5
V gene: TRBV5-5
clone size: once

CDR3 DNA: TGTGCCAGCAGCTCGCCAGGGGGTAACATTCAGTACTTC
CDR3 protein: CASSSPGGNIQYF
D gene: TRBD1
J gene: TRBJ2-4
V gene: TRBV13
clone size: .

CDR3 DNA: TGTGCCAGCAGTGGGGACAGCAATGAGCAGTTCTTC
CDR3 protein: CASSGDSNEQFF
D gene: TRBD1
J gene: TRBJ2-1
V gene: TRBV25-1
clone size: few

CDR3 DNA: TGTGCCAGCAGTGACGGCCAGGGGGATCAGCCCCAGCATTTT
CDR3 protein: CASSDGQGDQPQHF
D gene: TRBD1
J gene: TRBJ1-5
V gene: TRBV2
clone size: .

CDR3 DNA: TGTGCCAGTAGGCGCGTGGGGCTGAAACACAGGGACGTCCTAAACACCGGGGAGCTGTTTTTT
CDR3 protein: CASRRVGLKHRDVLNTGELFF
D gene: .
J gene: TRBJ2-2
V gene: TRBV19
clone size: once

CDR3 DNA: TGCGCCAGCAGCCAAGATCGAGGAGGGGGCGCCGATGGCTACACCTTC
CDR3 protein: CASSQDRGGGADGYTF
D gene: TRBD1
J gene: TRBJ1-2
V gene: TRBV4-1
clone size: .

CDR3 DNA: TGTGCCAGCAGCTTAGCGAGTGGGGGACAGGGACTCCTATATTTT
CDR3 protein: CASSLASGGQGLLYF
D gene: TRBD1
J gene: TRBJ1-3
V gene: TRBV7-2
clone size: .

CDR3 DNA: TGTGCCAGCAGTTCACAGGACTATGGCTACACCTTC
CDR3 protein: CASSSQDYGYTF
D gene: .
J gene: TRBJ1-2
V gene: TRBV6-6
clone size: .

CDR3 DNA: TGTGCCAGCAGTTTAGGGGCGGTAAGAAACTATGGCTACACCTTC
CDR3 protein: CASSLGAVRNYGYTF
D gene: .
J gene: TRBJ1-2
V gene: TRBV28
clone size: .

CDR3 DNA: TGTGCCAGCCACGGATCTAGGGGCCGGGTGGGGAACACCGGGGAGCTGTTTTTT
CDR3 protein: CASHGSRGRVGNTGELFF
D gene: .
J gene: TRBJ2-2
V gene: TRBV9
clone size: once

CDR3 DNA: TGTGCCAGCAGCTTAGTAACGGGGGGAAACATTCAGTACTTC
CDR3 protein: CASSLVTGGNIQYF
D gene: TRBD2
J gene: TRBJ2-4
V gene: TRBV11-2
clone size: .

CDR3 DNA: TGCGCCAGCAGCTTGGAGGGACAGGGCCGGTACGAGCAGTACTTC
CDR3 protein: CASSLEGQGRYEQYF
D gene: TRBD1
J gene: TRBJ2-7
V gene: TRBV5-1
clone size: .

CDR3 DNA: TGTGCCAGCAGCTTAGCCCTGACACCCTCCGAGCAGTACTTC
CDR3 protein: CASSLALTPSEQYF
D gene: .
J gene: TRBJ2-7
V gene: TRBV11-1
clone size: .

CDR3 DNA: TGCGCCAGAGCGCCCGGGACAGCTTCCACAGATACGCAGTATTTT
CDR3 protein: CARAPGTASTDTQYF
D gene: TRBD1
J gene: TRBJ2-3
V gene: TRBV10-1
clone size: .

CDR3 DNA: TGTGCCAGCAGCGAGGGGACAGGGGGGAACTATGGCTACACCTTC
CDR3 protein: CASSEGTGGNYGYTF
D gene: TRBD1
J gene: TRBJ1-2
V gene: TRBV4-2
clone size: .

CDR3 DNA: TGTGCCAGCAGCCAGGAGGGTGAGCAGTTCTTC
CDR3 protein: CASSQEGEQFF
D gene: .
J gene: TRBJ2-1
V gene: TRBV28
clone size: once

CDR3 DNA: TGCGCCAGCAGGGGTGGAGGCATGATCTACGAGCAGTACTTC
CDR3 protein: CASRGGGMIYEQYF
D gene: .
J gene: TRBJ2-7
V gene: TRBV5-1
clone size: .

CDR3 DNA: TGTGCCAGTAGGACGCTTGGACAGGGGAACACTGAAGCTTTCTTT
CDR3 protein: CASRTLGQGNTEAFF
D gene: TRBD1
J gene: TRBJ1-1
V gene: TRBV19
clone size: .

CDR3 DNA: TGTGCCAGCAAAAGACCCACTACGACGGTGCAGTACTTC
CDR3 protein: CASKRPTTTVQYF
D gene: .
J gene: TRBJ2-7
V gene: TRBV6-5
clone size: .

CDR3 DNA: TGTGCCAGCAATAGGGGAGGGGGCACAGATACGCAGTATTTT
CDR3 protein: CASNRGGGTDTQYF
D gene: TRBD2
J gene: TRBJ2-3
V gene: TRBV7-2
clone size: .

CDR3 DNA: TGTGCCAGCCCCTGGACAGGGCAGGTTAATTCACCCCTCCACTTT
CDR3 protein: CASPWTGQVNSPLHF
D gene: TRBD1
J gene: TRBJ1-6
V gene: TRBV25-1
clone size: once

CDR3 DNA: TGCGCCAGCAGTGGGTCAGGACAGGGGTCTGGCAATCAGCCCCAGCATTTT
CDR3 protein: CASSGSGQGSGNQPQHF
D gene: TRBD1
J gene: TRBJ1-5
V gene: TRBV10-2
clone size: once

CDR3 DNA: TGTGCCTGGAGTGCGGGGAATAGTCAGCCCCAGCATTTT
CDR3 protein: CAWSAGNSQPQHF
D gene: .
J gene: TRBJ1-5
V gene: TRBV30
clone size: .

CDR3 DNA: TGTGCCAGCAGTTCGGCACAGGGTAGGAAGACCCAGTACTTC
CDR3 protein: CASSSAQGRKTQYF
D gene: .
J gene: TRBJ2-5
V gene: TRBV28
clone size: .

CDR3 DNA: TGTGCCAGCAGTACCGGGACAGACTCCTACGAGCAGTACTTC
CDR3 protein: CASSTGTDSYEQYF
D gene: TRBD1
J gene: TRBJ2-7
V gene: TRBV11-2
clone size: .

CDR3 DNA: TGCGCCAGCAGCCAAGAGCGACTAGCTTACGAGCAGTACTTC
CDR3 protein: CASSQERLAYEQYF
D gene: TRBD2
J gene: TRBJ2-7
V gene: TRBV4-3
clone size: .